This is a list of T cell receptor beta chains from one sample in a study of T cell responses to AZD1222 COVID-19 vaccine. The protocol was immunoSEQ multiplex PCR, while the TCRdb copy is restricted to in-frame clones and leaves out a portion. The data contain 100,000 to 140,000 clones, about 89% of them singletons. Specimen: peripheral blood, collected on day 0 of AZD1222 vaccination. The receptors derive from an adult in good health. The CDR3 runs from the conserved cysteine through the conserved F or W. The D gene is left open where the match is weak. Where a row states a size, it is once, few, many or the class of an expanded clone; other rows omit it.

>TRBV30|TRBD1|15|.|TRBJ1-4
TGTGCCTGGAGAAACAGGGGGCTCTGGGATGAAAAACTGTTTTTT
CAWRNRGLWDEKLFF
>TRBV6-4|TRBD1|14|.|TRBJ1-2
TGTGCCAGCAGTGACCCGGGACAGTGGGATGGCTACACCTTC
CASSDPGQWDGYTF
>TRBV28|.|13|.|TRBJ1-2
TGTGCCAGCAGCCCATCTAAGGGGTATGGCTACACCTTC
CASSPSKGYGYTF
>TRBV10-3|.|14|.|TRBJ1-1
TGTGCCATCAGTGAGGATGGGATGGGCACTGAAGCTTTCTTT
CAISEDGMGTEAFF
>TRBV10-3|TRBD1|14|.|TRBJ2-1
TGTGCCATCAGGGGACAGGGGGCCTACAATGAGCAGTTCTTC
CAIRGQGAYNEQFF
>TRBV28|TRBD2|16|.|TRBJ2-1
TGTGCCAGCAGTTTACCGTCTAGCGGGAGTTACAATGAGCAGTTCTTC
CASSLPSSGSYNEQFF
>TRBV30|.|13|.|TRBJ1-1
TGTGCCTCAGGCTACAGTTTAAACACTGAAGCTTTCTTT
CASGYSLNTEAFF
>TRBV6-4|.|13|once|TRBJ1-5
TGTGCCAGCAGTCGCGAGAGCAATCAGCCCCAGCATTTT
CASSRESNQPQHF
>TRBV11-2|.|13|.|TRBJ1-6
TGTGCCAGCAGCGATTCTTATAATTCACCCCTCCACTTT
CASSDSYNSPLHF
>TRBV28|TRBD2|16|.|TRBJ2-1
TGTGCCAGCATCGCGGGAGGAACCCTCAACTACAATGAGCAGTTCTTC
CASIAGGTLNYNEQFF
>TRBV28|.|13|.|TRBJ1-5
TGTGCCAGCAGTTTACAGACACTTACCCTCCAGCATTTT
CASSLQTLTLQHF
>TRBV5-1|.|14|.|TRBJ1-5
TGCGCCAGCCGGCGGCAGGGCCCCAATCAGCCCCAGCATTTT
CASRRQGPNQPQHF
>TRBV6-5|.|15|.|TRBJ2-3
TGTGCCAGCAGTAACCGGGACATAGGATCAGATACGCAGTATTTT
CASSNRDIGSDTQYF
>TRBV18|.|17|.|TRBJ2-3
TGTGCCAGCTCACCCCTACGGACAGAGGGATACACAGATACGCAGTATTTT
CASSPLRTEGYTDTQYF
>TRBV29-1|TRBD2|13|.|TRBJ2-1
TGCAGCGTTGGACTAGCGGGATACAATGAGCAGTTCTTC
CSVGLAGYNEQFF
>TRBV27|TRBD1|14|.|TRBJ2-7
TGTGCCAGCAGCGACAGGGGGCAACTGTACGAGCAGTACTTC
CASSDRGQLYEQYF
>TRBV7-9|.|14|.|TRBJ2-3
TGTGCCAGCAGCTACTTAGAGGTGAAACATACGCAGTATTTT
CASSYLEVKHTQYF
>TRBV11-2|.|14|.|TRBJ1-3
TGTGCCAGCAGCTTTACAGACTCTGGAAACACCATATATTTT
CASSFTDSGNTIYF
>TRBV5-1|.|14|once|TRBJ2-1
TGCGCCAGCAGCTTGGCCGCGAGGGCCTCCGAGCAGTTCTTC
CASSLAARASEQFF
>TRBV9|.|15|.|TRBJ1-6
TGTGCCAGCAGCGGAGGGACGAGGAATAATTCACCCCTCCACTTT
CASSGGTRNNSPLHF
>TRBV27|.|13|once|TRBJ1-3
TGTGCCAGCAGTTTACGATGGGGAAACACCATATATTTT
CASSLRWGNTIYF
>TRBV19|.|15|.|TRBJ1-2
TGTGCCAGTAGTCCGTGGCCGATACCTAACTATGGCTACACCTTC
CASSPWPIPNYGYTF
>TRBV28|TRBD1|15|.|TRBJ1-1
TGTGCCAGCAGTTCCGGACAGGGGGCGCAGTACGAAGCTTTCTTT
CASSSGQGAQYEAFF
>TRBV15|.|13|.|TRBJ1-2
TGTGCCACCAGCAGAGAAGGGAACTATGGCTACACCTTC
CATSREGNYGYTF